These T cell receptor beta chains were read from a single sample in a study of blood T cell repertoires in COVID-19. Assay used: immunoSEQ multiplex PCR; TCRdb lists only in-frame clones, some missing. The table records 300,000 to 450,000 clones, 89% of them present only once. The sample was peripheral blood. The receptors here all came from a woman younger than 45 with COVID-19, enrolled during active disease. Both conserved end residues are part of each CDR3. D genes are given only for firm matches. Clone size, where shown, is once, few, many, or a class for clones that have expanded.

V	D	size	J	CDR3	DNA
TRBV29-1	TRBD1	NA	TRBJ1-1	CSVRTGINTEAFF	TGCAGCGTACGGACAGGGATTAACACTGAAGCTTTCTTT
TRBV2	NA	NA	TRBJ1-2	CASRTGGARSGYTF	TGTGCCAGCAGAACGGGGGGTGCGAGAAGTGGCTACACCTTC
TRBV19	TRBD2	NA	TRBJ2-7	CASSYSGTIPYEQYF	TGTGCCAGTAGCTATTCCGGGACTATCCCCTACGAGCAGTACTTC
TRBV7-2	NA	NA	TRBJ2-7	CASLGGGTAYEQYF	TGTGCCAGCTTAGGGGGCGGGACAGCCTACGAGCAGTACTTC
TRBV11-3	NA	once	TRBJ1-2	CASSLERGSYGYTF	TGTGCCAGCAGCTTGGAACGGGGGAGCTATGGCTACACCTTC
TRBV19	TRBD1	NA	TRBJ2-1	CASEDRGYNEQFF	TGTGCCAGTGAAGACAGGGGCTACAATGAGCAGTTCTTC
TRBV10-1	NA	NA	TRBJ1-1	CASRLNGQQEAFF	TGCGCCAGCAGACTCAATGGACAGCAAGAAGCTTTCTTT
TRBV24-1	NA	NA	TRBJ2-5	CATSLSRSLQETQYF	TGTGCCACCAGCCTATCCCGATCTCTCCAAGAGACCCAGTACTTC
TRBV10-1	TRBD2	NA	TRBJ2-5	CASSERTSGQETQYF	TGCGCCAGCAGTGAAAGGACTAGCGGGCAAGAGACCCAGTACTTC
TRBV6-2/TRBV6-3	NA	NA	TRBJ2-1	CASSYPDRYNEQFF	TGTGCCAGCAGTTACCCCGACAGATACAATGAGCAGTTCTTC
TRBV27	NA	NA	TRBJ1-1	CASSLRVMNTEAFF	TGTGCCAGCAGTTTACGGGTCATGAACACTGAAGCTTTCTTT
TRBV19	NA	NA	TRBJ1-2	CASSVDTRYGYTF	TGTGCCAGTAGTGTGGACACCCGCTATGGCTACACCTTC
TRBV7-2	TRBD1	NA	TRBJ2-2	CASSPTTGGIGELFF	TGTGCCAGCAGCCCAACGACAGGGGGCATCGGGGAGCTGTTTTTT
TRBV18	NA	NA	TRBJ2-5	CASSPRGLVEETQYF	TGTGCCAGCTCACCACGGGGCCTAGTGGAAGAGACCCAGTACTTC